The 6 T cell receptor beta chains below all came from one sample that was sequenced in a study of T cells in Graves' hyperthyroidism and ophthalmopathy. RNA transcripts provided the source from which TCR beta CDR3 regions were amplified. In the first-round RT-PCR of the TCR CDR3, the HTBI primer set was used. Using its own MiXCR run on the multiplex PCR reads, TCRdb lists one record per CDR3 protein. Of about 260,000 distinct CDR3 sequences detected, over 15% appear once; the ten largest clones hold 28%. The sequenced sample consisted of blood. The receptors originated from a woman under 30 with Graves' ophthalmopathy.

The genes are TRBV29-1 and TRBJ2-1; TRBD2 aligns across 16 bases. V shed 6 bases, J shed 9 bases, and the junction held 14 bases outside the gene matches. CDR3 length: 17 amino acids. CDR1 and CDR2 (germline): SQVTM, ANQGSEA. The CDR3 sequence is CSVCLIGTSGRAIEQFF. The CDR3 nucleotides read TGCAGCGTCTGTTTGATCGGGACTAGCGGGAGGGCCATTGAGCAGTTCTTC.

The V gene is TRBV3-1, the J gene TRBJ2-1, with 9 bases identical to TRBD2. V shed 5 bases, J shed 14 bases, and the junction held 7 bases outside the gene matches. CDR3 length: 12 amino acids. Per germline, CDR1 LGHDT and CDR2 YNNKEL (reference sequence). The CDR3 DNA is TGTGCCAGCAGCGTAACCGGGACTAGCAAGTTCTTC. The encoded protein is CASSVTGTSKFF.

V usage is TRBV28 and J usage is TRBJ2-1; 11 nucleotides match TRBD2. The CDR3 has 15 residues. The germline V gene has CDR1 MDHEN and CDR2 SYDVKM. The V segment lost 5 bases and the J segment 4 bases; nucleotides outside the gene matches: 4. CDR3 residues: CASSTGTSGYNEQFF. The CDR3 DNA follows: TGTGCCAGCAGTACCGGGACTAGCGGATACAATGAGCAGTTCTTC.

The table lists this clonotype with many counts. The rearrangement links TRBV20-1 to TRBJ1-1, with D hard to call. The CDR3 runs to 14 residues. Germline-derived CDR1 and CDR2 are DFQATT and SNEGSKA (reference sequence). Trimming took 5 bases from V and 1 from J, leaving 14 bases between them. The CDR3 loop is CSALDGFKNTEAFF. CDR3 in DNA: TGCAGTGCTCTTGATGGGTTTAAGAACACTGAAGCTTTCTTT.

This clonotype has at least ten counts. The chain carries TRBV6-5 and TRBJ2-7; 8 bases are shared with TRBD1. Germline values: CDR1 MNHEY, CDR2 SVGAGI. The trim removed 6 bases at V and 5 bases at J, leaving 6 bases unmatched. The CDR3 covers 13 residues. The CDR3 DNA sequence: TGTGCCAGCAGGGAGACAGGGGACGACGAGCAGTACTTC. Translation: CASRETGDDEQYF.

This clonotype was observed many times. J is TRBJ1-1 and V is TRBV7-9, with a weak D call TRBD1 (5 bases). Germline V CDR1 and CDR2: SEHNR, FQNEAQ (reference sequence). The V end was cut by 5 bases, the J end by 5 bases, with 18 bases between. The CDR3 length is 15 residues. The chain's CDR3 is CASSPQGGVKTEAFF. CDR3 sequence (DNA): TGTGCCAGCAGCCCGCAAGGAGGGGTAAAAACTGAAGCTTTCTTT. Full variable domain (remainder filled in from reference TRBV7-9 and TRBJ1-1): DTGVSQNPRHKITKRGQNVTFRCDPISEHNRLYWYRQTLGQGPEFLTYFQNEAQLEKSRLLSDRFSAERPKGSFSTLEIQRTEQGDSAMYLCASSPQGGVKTEAFFGQGTRLTVV.